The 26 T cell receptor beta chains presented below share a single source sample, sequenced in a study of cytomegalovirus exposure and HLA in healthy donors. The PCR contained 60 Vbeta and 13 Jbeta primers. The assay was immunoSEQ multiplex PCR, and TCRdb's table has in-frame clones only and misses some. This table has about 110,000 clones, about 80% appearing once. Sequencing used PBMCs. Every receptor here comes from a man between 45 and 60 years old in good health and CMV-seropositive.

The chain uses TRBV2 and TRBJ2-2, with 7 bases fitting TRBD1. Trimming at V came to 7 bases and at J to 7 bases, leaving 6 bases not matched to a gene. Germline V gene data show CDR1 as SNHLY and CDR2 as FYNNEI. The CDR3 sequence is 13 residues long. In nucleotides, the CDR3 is TGTGCCAGCACTGAGGGGGCTGGCGGGGAGCTGTTTTTT. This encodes CASTEGAGGELFF.

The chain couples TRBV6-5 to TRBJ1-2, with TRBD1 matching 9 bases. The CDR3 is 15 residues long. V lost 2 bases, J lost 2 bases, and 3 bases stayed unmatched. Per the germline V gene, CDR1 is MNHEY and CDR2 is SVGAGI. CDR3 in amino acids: CASSYTGGSNYGYTF. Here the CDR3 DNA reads TGTGCCAGCAGTTACACAGGGGGCAGCAACTATGGCTACACCTTC.

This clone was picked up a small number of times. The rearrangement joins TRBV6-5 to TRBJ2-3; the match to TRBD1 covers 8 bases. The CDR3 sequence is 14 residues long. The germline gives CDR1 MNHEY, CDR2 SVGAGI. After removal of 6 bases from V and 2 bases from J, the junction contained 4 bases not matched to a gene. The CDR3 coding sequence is TGTGCCAGCAGACGGACAGGGACCACAGATACGCAGTATTTT. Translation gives CASRRTGTTDTQYF.

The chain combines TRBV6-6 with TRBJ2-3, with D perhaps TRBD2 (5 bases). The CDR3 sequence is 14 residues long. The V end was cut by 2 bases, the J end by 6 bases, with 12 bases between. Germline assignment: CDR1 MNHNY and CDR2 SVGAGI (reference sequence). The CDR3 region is CASSYLREGDTQYF. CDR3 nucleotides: TGTGCCAGCAGTTACCTACGTGAGGGCGATACGCAGTATTTT.

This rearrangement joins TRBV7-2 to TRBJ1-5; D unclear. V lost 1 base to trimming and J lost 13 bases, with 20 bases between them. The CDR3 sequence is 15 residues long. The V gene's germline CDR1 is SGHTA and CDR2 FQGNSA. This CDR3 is CASSLDAGPELKQHF. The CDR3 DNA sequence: TGTGCCAGCAGCTTAGACGCGGGTCCCGAGTTAAAACAGCATTTT. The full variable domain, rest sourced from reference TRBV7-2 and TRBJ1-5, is GAGVSQSPSNKVTEKGKDVELRCDPISGHTALYWYRQSLGQGLEFLIYFQGNSAPDKSGLPSDRFSAERTGGSVSTLTIQRTQQEDSAVYLCASSLDAGPELKQHFGDGTRLSIL.

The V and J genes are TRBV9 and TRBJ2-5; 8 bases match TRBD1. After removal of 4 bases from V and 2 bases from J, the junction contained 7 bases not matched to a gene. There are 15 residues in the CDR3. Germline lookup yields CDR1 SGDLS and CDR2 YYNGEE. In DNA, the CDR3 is TGTGCCAGCAGCTCGACAGGGGACCTACAAGAGACCCAGTACTTC. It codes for CASSSTGDLQETQYF.

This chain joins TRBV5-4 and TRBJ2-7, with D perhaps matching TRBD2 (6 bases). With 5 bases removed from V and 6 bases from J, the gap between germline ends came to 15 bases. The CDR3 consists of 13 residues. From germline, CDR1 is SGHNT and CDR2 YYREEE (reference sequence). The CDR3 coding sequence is TGTGCCAGCAGTCAATGGGAAGCGGGCGAGCAGTACTTC. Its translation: CASSQWEAGEQYF.

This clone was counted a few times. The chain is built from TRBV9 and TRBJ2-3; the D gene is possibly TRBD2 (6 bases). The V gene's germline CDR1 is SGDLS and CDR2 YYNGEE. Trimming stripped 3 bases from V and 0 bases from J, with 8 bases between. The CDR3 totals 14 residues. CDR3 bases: TGTGCCAGCAGCGGTGGACTAAGCACAGATACGCAGTATTTT. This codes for CASSGGLSTDTQYF.

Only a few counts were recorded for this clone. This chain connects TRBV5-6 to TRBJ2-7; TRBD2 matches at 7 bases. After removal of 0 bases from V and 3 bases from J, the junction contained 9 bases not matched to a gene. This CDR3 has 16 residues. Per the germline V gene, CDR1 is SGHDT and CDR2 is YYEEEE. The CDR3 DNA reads TGTGCCAGCAGCTTGGGGCTAGCGGTGGGTGACTACGAGCAGTACTTC. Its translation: CASSLGLAVGDYEQYF.

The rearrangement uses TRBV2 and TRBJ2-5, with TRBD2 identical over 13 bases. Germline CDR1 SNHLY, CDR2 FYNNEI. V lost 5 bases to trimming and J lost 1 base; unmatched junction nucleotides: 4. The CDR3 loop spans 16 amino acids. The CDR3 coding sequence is TGTGCCAGCAGTAACGGACTAGCGGGGGTCCAAGAGACCCAGTACTTC. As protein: CASSNGLAGVQETQYF. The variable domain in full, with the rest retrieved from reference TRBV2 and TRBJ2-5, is EPEVTQTPSHQVTQMGQEVILRCVPISNHLYFYWYRQILGQKVEFLVSFYNNEISEKSEIFDDQFSVERPDGSNFTLKIRSTKLEDSAMYFCASSNGLAGVQETQYFGPGTRLLVL.

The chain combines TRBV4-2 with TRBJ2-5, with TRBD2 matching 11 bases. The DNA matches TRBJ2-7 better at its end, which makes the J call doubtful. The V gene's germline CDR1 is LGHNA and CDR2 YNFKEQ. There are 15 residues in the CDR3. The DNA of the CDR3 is TGTGCCAGCAGCTCCAGGACTAGCGGGTCGTTCGAGCAGTACTTC. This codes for CASSSRTSGSFEQYF.

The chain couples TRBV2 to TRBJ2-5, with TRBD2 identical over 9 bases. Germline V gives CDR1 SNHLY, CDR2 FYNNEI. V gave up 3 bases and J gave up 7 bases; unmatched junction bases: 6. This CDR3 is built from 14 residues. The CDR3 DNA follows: TGTGCCAGCAGTGAGGAGCGGGGGGCCGGGACCCAGTACTTC. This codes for CASSEERGAGTQYF.

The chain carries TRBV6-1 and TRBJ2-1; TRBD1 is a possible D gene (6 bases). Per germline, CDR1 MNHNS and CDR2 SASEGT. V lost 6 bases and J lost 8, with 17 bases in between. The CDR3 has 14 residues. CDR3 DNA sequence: TGTGCCAGCAGGATCAGGGGTTTTAAGGATGAGCAGTTCTTC. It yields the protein CASRIRGFKDEQFF.

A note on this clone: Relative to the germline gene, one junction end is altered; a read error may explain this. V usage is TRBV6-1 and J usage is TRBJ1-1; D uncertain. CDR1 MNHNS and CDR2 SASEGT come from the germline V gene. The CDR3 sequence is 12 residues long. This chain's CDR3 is CASFGRNTEAFF. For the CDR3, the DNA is TGTGCCAGCTTCGGCAGGAACACCGAAGCTTTCTTT.

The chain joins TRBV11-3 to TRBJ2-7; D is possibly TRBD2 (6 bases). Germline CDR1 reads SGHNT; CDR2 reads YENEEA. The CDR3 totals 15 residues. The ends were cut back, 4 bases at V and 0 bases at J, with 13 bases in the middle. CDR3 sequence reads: CASSCRRGSSYEQYF. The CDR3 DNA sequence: TGTGCCAGCAGCTGTCGGCGGGGCTCCTCCTACGAGCAGTACTTC. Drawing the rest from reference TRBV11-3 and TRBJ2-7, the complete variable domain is EAGVVQSPRYKIIEKKQPVAFWCNPISGHNTLYWYLQNLGQGPELLIRYENEEAVDDSQLPKDRFSAERLKGVDSTLKIQPAELGDSAVYLCASSCRRGSSYEQYFGPGTRLTVT.

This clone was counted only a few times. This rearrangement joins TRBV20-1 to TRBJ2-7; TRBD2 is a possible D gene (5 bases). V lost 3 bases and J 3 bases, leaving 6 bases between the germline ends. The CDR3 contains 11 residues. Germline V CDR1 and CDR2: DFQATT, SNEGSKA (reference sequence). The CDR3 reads CSASGVYEQYF. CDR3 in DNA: TGCAGTGCTAGCGGGGTCTACGAGCAGTACTTC.

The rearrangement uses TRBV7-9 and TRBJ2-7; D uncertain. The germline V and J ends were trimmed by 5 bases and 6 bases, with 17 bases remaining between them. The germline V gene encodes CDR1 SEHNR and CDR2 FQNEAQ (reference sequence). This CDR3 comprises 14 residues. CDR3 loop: CASSRSDSPGEQYF. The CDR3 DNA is TGTGCCAGCAGCCGCAGCGACTCGCCGGGCGAGCAGTACTTC.

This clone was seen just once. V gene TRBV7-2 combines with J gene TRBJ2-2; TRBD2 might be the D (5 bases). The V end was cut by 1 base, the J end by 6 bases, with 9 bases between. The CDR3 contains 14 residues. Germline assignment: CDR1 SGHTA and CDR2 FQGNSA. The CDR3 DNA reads TGTGCCAGCAGCTTAGTGACGGGGTCCGGGGAGCTGTTTTTT. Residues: CASSLVTGSGELFF. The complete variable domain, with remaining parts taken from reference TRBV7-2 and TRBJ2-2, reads GAGVSQSPSNKVTEKGKDVELRCDPISGHTALYWYRQSLGQGLEFLIYFQGNSAPDKSGLPSDRFSAERTGGSVSTLTIQRTQQEDSAVYLCASSLVTGSGELFFGEGSRLTVL.

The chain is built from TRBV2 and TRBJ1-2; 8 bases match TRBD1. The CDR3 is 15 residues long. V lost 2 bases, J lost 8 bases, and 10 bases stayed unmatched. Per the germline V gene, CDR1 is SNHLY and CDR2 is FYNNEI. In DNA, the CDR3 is TGTGCCAGCAGTGAAAGATGGACAGGGACGAAGGGCTACACCTTC. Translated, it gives CASSERWTGTKGYTF.

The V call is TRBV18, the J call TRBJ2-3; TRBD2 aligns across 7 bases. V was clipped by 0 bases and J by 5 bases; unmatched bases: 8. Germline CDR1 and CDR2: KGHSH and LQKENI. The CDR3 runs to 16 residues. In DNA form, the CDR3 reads TGTGCCAGCTCACCACCGTTAGCGGGCCCAGGAGATACGCAGTATTTT. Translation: CASSPPLAGPGDTQYF.

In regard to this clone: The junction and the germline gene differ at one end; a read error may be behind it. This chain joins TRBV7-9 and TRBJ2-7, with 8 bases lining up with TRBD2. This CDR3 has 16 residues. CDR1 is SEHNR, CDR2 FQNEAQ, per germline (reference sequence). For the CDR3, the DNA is TGTTCCAGCAGCCCCCGCAGTACTAGCGGCTCCTACGAGCAGTACTTC. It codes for CSSSPRSTSGSYEQYF. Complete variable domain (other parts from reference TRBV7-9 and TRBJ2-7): DTGVSQNPRHKITKRGQNVTFRCDPISEHNRLYWYRQTLGQGPEFLTYFQNEAQLEKSRLLSDRFSAERPKGSFSTLEIQRTEQGDSAMYLCSSSPRSTSGSYEQYFGPGTRLTVT.

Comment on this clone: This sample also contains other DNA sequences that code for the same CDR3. CDR3 amino acids: CASSLGQGGETQYF. As DNA, the CDR3 is TGCGCCAGCAGCTTGGGTCAAGGCGGGGAGACCCAGTACTTC. The chain is built from TRBV5-1 and TRBJ2-5, with D possibly being TRBD2 (5 bases). Deletions cut 0 bases from V and 5 bases from J, with 11 bases between. Germline values: CDR1 SGHRS, CDR2 YFSETQ. This CDR3 region has 14 residues.

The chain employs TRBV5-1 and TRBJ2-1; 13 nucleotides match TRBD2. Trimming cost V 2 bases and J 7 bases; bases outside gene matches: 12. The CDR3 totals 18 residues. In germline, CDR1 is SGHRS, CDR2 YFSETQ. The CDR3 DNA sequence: TGCGCCAGCAGCTTCCAGGGCTGGACTAGCGGGAGATTAAATGAGCAGTTCTTC. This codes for CASSFQGWTSGRLNEQFF.

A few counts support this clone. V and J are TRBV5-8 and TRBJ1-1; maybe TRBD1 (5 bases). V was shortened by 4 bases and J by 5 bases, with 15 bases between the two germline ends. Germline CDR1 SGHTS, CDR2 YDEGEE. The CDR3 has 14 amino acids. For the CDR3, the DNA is TGTGCCAGCAGCACCTGGGGGGGGAAAACTGAAGCTTTCTTT. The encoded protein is CASSTWGGKTEAFF.

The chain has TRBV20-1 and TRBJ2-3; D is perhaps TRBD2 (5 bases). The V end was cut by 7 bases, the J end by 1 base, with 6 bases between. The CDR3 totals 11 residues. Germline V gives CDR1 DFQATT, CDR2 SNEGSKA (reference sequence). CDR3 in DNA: TGCAGTGTGGAGGGCACAGATACGCAGTATTTT. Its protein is CSVEGTDTQYF.

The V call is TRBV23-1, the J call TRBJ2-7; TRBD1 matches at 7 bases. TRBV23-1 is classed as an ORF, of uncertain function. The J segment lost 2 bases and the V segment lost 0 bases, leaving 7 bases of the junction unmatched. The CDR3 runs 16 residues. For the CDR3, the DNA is TGCGCCAGCAGTCAATCAAAAGACAGGGAAGCCTACGAGCAGTACTTC. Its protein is CASSQSKDREAYEQYF.